The text below deals with one T cell receptor (beta chain). Germline CDR1 reads GTSNPN; CDR2 reads SVGIG (reference sequence). The CDR3 spans 13 residues. The V gene lost 3 bases and the J gene lost 4 bases, with 12 bases spanning the gap. These data come from a study of CD8 T cells in Susac syndrome. RNA totalling about 0.5 to 1 ug underwent reverse transcription with random hexamers. Each CDR3 protein is one row after TCRdb ran MiXCR on the immunoSEQ multiplex PCR reads. This sample has around 90,000 distinct CDR3 sequences, with approximately 96% found just once. J is TRBJ1-1 and V is TRBV30; D ambiguous. This clonotype originated in a human donor with Susac syndrome. The sequenced material came from CD8+ T cells from PBMCs. In nucleotides, the CDR3 is TGTGCCTGGAGCGTTGGGTTTGGCACTGAAGCTTTCTTT. Its translation is CAWSVGFGTEAFF. The variable domain in full, with the rest retrieved from reference TRBV30 and TRBJ1-1, is SQTIHQWPATLVQPVGSPLSLECTVEGTSNPNLYWYRQAAGRGLQLLFYSVGIGQISSEVPQNLSASRPQDRQFILSSKKLLLSDSGFYLCAWSVGFGTEAFFGQGTRLTVV.